The next 7 T cell receptor beta chains were all read from a single sample in a study of blood T cell repertoires in COVID-19. This table comes from immunoSEQ multiplex PCR, and its TCRdb copy is limited to in-frame clones, with some not included. The data contain about 420,000 clones, 85% to 90% of them seen just once; the ten biggest clones take up 0.8% to 1%. Sample: peripheral blood. These receptors were collected from a man between 18 and 29 years old with COVID-19, enrolled during active disease.

The chain couples TRBV2 to TRBJ2-2, with 12 bases aligning to TRBD2. Germline loops: CDR1 SNHLY, CDR2 FYNNEI. The ends lost 6 bases at V and 0 bases at J; junction bases unmatched: 11. The CDR3 has 19 amino acids. The CDR3 bases are TGTGCCAGCAGGGGGGTCCCGGGACTAGCGGGTTCGAACACCGGGGAGCTGTTTTTT. This codes for CASRGVPGLAGSNTGELFF.

This sequence joins TRBV11-2 and TRBJ1-2; D might be TRBD1 (5 bases). Deletions cut 2 bases from V and 5 bases from J, with 9 bases between. The CDR3 totals 13 residues. From germline, CDR1 is SGHAT and CDR2 FQNNGV. In DNA, the CDR3 is TGTGCCAGCAGCTTAAGCCAGGGATATGGCTACACCTTC. Its translation is CASSLSQGYGYTF.

This chain joins TRBV10-3 and TRBJ1-6; 11 positions agree with TRBD1. The V segment lost 0 bases and the J segment 10 bases; nucleotides outside the gene matches: 5. Germline lookup yields CDR1 ENHRY and CDR2 SYGVKD. The CDR3 is 16 amino acids. CDR3 in amino acids: CAISESGTGGNSPLHF. The CDR3 DNA reads TGTGCCATCAGTGAGTCCGGGACAGGGGGTAACTCACCCCTCCACTTT.

V gene TRBV7-6 combines with J gene TRBJ2-7; 10 nucleotides line up with TRBD2. V trimming: 5 bases; J trimming: 0 bases; junction bases outside the gene matches: 7. The CDR3 is 16 residues long. CDR1 is SGHVS, CDR2 FNYEAQ, per germline. CDR3: CASSLGASGGSYEQYF. CDR3 sequence (DNA): TGTGCCAGCAGCCTTGGGGCTAGCGGGGGCTCCTACGAGCAGTACTTC.

This clone was seen just once. The CDR3 here is CASSLASGTEAFF. For the CDR3, the DNA is TGTGCCAGCAGTTTAGCGTCGGGGACAGAAGCTTTCTTT. The chain joins TRBV12-3 or TRBV12-4 to TRBJ1-1; TRBD1 is a possible D gene (6 bases). The CDR3 has 13 amino acids. V was trimmed by 0 bases and J by 8 bases, leaving 10 bases between them.

Points on this clone: Other DNA sequences from this sample encode an identical CDR3 as well. This chain joins TRBV3-1 (or the pseudogene TRBV3-2) and TRBJ2-1, with TRBD2 matching 11 bases. This CDR3 comprises 14 residues. Trimming at V came to 6 bases and at J to 7 bases, leaving 5 bases not matched to a gene. CDR1 LGHDT and CDR2 YNNKEL come from the germline V gene (reference sequence). The DNA of the CDR3 is TGTGCCAGCAGAGGGACTAGCGGATTGAATGAGCAGTTCTTC. Amino acids: CASRGTSGLNEQFF.

The chain recombines TRBV5-1 with TRBJ1-5; 7 bases match TRBD1. V shed 4 bases, J shed 6 bases, and the junction held 10 bases outside the gene matches. The CDR3 loop spans 15 amino acids. Looked up from germline, CDR1 is SGHRS and CDR2 is YFSETQ. The CDR3 coding sequence is TGCGCCAGCAGCGTACGACAGGGTTTAGGTCAGCCCCAGCATTTT. It encodes CASSVRQGLGQPQHF.